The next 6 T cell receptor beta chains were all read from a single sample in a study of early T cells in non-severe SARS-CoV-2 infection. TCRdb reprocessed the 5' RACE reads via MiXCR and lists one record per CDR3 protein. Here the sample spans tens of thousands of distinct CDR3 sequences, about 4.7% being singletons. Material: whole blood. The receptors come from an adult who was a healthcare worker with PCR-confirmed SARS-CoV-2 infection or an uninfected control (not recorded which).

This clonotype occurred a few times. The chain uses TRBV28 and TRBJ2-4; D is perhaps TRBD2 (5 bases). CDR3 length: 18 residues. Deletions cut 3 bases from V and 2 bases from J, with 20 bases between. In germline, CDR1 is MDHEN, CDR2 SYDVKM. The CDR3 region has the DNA TGTGCCAGCAGTTTCGGCCGCCCCCGAGCGGTCTCCAAAAACATTCAGTACTTC. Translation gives CASSFGRPRAVSKNIQYF.

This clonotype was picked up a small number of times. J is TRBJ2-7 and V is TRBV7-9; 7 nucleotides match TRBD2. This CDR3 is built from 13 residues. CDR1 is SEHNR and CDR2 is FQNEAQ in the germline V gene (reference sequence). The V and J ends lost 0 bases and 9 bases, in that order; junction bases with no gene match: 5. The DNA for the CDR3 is TGTGCCAGCAGCTTAGCGCGGGAGCGGGCGCAGTACTTC. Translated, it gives CASSLARERAQYF. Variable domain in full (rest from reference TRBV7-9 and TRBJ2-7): DTGVSQNPRHKITKRGQNVTFRCDPISEHNRLYWYRQTLGQGPEFLTYFQNEAQLEKSRLLSDRFSAERPKGSFSTLEIQRTEQGDSAMYLCASSLARERAQYFGPGTRLTVT.

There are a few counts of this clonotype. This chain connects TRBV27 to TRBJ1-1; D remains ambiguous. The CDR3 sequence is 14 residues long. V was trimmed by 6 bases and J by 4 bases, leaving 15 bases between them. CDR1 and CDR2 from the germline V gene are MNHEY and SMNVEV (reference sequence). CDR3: CASRTPGIGTEAFF. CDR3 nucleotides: TGTGCCAGCAGGACCCCCGGTATAGGCACTGAAGCTTTCTTT.

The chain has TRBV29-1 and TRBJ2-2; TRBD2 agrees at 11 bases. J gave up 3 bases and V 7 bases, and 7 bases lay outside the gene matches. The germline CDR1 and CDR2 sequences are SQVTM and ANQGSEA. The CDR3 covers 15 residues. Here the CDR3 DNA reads TGCAGCGCTTATACTAGCGGGGGTTACACCGGGGAGCTGTTTTTT. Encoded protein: CSAYTSGGYTGELFF.

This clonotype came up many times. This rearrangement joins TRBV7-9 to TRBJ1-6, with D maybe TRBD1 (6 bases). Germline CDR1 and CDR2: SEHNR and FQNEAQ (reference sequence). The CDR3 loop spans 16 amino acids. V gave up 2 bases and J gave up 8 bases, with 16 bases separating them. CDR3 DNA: TGTGCCAGCAGCTTATCGGCAGGGGCGGTTGATTCACCCCTCCACTTT. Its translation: CASSLSAGAVDSPLHF. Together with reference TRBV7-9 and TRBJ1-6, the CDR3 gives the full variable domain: DTGVSQNPRHKITKRGQNVTFRCDPISEHNRLYWYRQTLGQGPEFLTYFQNEAQLEKSRLLSDRFSAERPKGSFSTLEIQRTEQGDSAMYLCASSLSAGAVDSPLHFGNGTRLTVT.

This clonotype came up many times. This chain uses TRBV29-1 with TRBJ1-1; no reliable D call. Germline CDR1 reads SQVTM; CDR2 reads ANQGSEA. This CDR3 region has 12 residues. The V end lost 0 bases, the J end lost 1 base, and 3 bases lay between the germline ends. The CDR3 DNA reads TGCAGCGTTGAAGAGGCGAACACTGAAGCTTTCTTT. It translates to CSVEEANTEAFF.